This T cell receptor (beta chain) is from a study of shared clonotypes between healthy human individuals. In the naive CD8 group, cells lacked CD45RO and were positively selected for CCR7, so terminally differentiated effector memory CD45RA+ cells were left out. Recent vaccinations or acute infections were absent in the healthy HIV-negative adult donors. The CDR3 totals 16 residues. CDR1 and CDR2 (germline): SGHRS, YFSETQ. Clones were sequenced by immunoSEQ multiplex PCR, and TCRdb holds only the in-frame ones, with some missing. The data hold some 2,000,000 clones, with about 95% observed a single time.

The receptor was isolated from a man between 18 and 29 years old in good health. What was sequenced was naive CD8+ T cells sorted from blood. The genes are TRBV5-1 and TRBJ2-5; 12 bases are a match to TRBD2. The J call may be mistaken, given a closer DNA end match to TRBJ2-7. CDR3 protein: CASSRTTSGSSYEQYF. The CDR3 DNA reads as TGCGCCAGCAGCCGGACGACTAGCGGGAGTTCCTACGAGCAGTACTTC.